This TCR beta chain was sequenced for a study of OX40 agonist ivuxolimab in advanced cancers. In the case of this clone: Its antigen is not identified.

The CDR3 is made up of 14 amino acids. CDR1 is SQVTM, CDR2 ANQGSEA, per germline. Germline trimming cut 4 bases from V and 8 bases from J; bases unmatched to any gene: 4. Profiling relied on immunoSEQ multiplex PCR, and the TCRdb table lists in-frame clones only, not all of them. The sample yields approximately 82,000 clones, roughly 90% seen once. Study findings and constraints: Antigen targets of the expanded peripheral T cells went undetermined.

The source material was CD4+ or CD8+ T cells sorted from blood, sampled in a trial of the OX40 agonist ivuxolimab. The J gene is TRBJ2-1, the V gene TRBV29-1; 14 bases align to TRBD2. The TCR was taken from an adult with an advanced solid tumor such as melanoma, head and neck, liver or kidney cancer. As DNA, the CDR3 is TGCAGCGTTGCGACTAGCGGGGGGGCTGATGAGCAGTTCTTC. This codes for CSVATSGGADEQFF.